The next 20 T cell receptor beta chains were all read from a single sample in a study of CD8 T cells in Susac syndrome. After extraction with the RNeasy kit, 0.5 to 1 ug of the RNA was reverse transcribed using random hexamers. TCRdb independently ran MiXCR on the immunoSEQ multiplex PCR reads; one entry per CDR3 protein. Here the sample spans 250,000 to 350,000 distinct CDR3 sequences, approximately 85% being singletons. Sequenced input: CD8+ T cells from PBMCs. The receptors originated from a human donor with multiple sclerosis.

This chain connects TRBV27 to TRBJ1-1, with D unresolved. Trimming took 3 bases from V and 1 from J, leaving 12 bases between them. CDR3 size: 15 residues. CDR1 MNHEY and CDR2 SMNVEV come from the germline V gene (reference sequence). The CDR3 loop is CASSLPGGKNTEAFF. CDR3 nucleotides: TGTGCCAGCAGTTTGCCCGGCGGCAAGAACACTGAAGCTTTCTTT.

As DNA, the CDR3 is TGCAGCGTTGAACCCCTGGGACAGAGCTACGAGCAGTACTTC. It encodes CSVEPLGQSYEQYF. The chain combines TRBV29-1 with TRBJ2-7; 7 bases align to TRBD1. The junction had 7 bases not matched to a gene; V was cut back by 2 bases and J by 3 bases. The CDR3 has 14 amino acids. CDR1 is SQVTM, CDR2 ANQGSEA, per germline.

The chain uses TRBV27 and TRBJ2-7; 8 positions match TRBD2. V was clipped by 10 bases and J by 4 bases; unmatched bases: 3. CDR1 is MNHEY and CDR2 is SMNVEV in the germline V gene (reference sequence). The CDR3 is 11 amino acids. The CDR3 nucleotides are TGTGCCACCACTAGCGGTTACGAGCAGTACTTC. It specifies CATTSGYEQYF.

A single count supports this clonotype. DNA for the CDR3: TGTGCCAGCAGCCCTCCACAGGGCCCCTGGGAGCAGTACTTC. Protein: CASSPPQGPWEQYF. The chain recombines TRBV7-9 with TRBJ2-7; possibly TRBD1 for D (6 bases). From germline, CDR1 is SEHNR and CDR2 FQNEAQ (reference sequence). With 5 bases removed from V and 7 bases from J, the gap between germline ends came to 18 bases. This CDR3 comprises 14 residues.

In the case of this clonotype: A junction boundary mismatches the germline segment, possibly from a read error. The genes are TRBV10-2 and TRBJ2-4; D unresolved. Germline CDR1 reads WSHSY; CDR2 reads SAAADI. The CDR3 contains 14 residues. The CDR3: CASSVLGSKNTQYF. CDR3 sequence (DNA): TGCGCCAGCAGTGTATTGGGTTCCAAAAACACTCAGTACTTC.

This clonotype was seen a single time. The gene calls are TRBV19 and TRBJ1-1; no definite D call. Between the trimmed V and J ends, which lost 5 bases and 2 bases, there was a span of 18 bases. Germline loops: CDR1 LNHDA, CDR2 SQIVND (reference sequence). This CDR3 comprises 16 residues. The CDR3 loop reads CASSSYEYRENTEAFF. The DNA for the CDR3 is TGTGCCAGTAGTTCCTATGAGTATAGGGAAAACACTGAAGCTTTCTTT.

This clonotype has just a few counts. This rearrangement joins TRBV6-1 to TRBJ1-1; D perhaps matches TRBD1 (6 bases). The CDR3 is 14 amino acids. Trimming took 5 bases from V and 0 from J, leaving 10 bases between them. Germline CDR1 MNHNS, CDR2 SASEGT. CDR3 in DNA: TGTGCCAGCAGTCACAGGGCCTTGAACACTGAAGCTTTCTTT. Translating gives CASSHRALNTEAFF.

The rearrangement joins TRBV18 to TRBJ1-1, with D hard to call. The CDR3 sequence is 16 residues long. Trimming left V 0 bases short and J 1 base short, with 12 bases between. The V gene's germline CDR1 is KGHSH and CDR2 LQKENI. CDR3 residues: CASSPPKGLPNTEAFF. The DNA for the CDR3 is TGTGCCAGCTCACCACCGAAGGGCCTTCCGAACACTGAAGCTTTCTTT.

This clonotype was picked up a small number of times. The DNA for the CDR3 is TGTGCCAGCAGTGCTTGGACAGGGGCCAATCAGCCCCAGCATTTT. Amino acid sequence: CASSAWTGANQPQHF. The rearrangement links TRBV2 to TRBJ1-5, with 9 bases matching TRBD1. Germline-derived CDR1 and CDR2 are SNHLY and FYNNEI. CDR3 length equals 15 residues. J gave up 3 bases and V 4 bases, and 4 bases lay outside the gene matches. Looking up the rest from reference TRBV2 and TRBJ1-5 gives the full variable domain: EPEVTQTPSHQVTQMGQEVILRCVPISNHLYFYWYRQILGQKVEFLVSFYNNEISEKSEIFDDQFSVERPDGSNFTLKIRSTKLEDSAMYFCASSAWTGANQPQHFGDGTRLSIL.

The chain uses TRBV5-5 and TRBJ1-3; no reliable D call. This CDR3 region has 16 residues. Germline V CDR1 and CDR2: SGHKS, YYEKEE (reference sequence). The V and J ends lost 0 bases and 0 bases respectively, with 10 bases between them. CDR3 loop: CASSLDPPLSGNTIYF. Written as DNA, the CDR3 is TGTGCCAGCAGCTTGGATCCACCCCTCTCTGGAAACACCATATATTTT.

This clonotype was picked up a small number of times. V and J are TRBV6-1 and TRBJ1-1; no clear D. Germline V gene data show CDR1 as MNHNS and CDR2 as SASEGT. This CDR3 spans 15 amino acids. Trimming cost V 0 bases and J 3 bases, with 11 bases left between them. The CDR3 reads CASSEAGESDTEAFF. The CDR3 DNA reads TGTGCCAGCAGTGAAGCTGGGGAGTCGGACACTGAAGCTTTCTTT.

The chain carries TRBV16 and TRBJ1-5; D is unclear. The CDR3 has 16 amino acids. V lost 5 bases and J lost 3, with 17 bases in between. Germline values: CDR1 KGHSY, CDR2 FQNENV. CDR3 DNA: TGTGCCAGCAGCTACCAATTGGTGGGCCTCAATCAGCCCCAGCATTTT. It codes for CASSYQLVGLNQPQHF.

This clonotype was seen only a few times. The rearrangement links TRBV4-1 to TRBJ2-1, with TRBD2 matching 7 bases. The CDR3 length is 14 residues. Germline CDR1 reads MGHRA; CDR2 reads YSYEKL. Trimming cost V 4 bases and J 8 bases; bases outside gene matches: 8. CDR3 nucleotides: TGCGCCAGCAGCCCTGAGACTAGCAGGTATGAGCAGTTCTTC. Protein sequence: CASSPETSRYEQFF.

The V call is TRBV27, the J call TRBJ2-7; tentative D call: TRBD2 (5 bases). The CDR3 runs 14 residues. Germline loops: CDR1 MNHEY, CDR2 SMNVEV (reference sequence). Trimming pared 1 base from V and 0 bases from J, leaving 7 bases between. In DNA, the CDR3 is TGTGCCAGCAGTTTATGGAGGAGCTCCTACGAGCAGTACTTC. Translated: CASSLWRSSYEQYF.

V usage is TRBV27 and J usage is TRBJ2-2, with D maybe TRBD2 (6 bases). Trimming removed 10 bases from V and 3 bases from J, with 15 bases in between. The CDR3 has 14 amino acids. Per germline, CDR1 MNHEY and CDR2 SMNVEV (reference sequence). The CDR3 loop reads CATRSRRDTGELFF. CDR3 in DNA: TGTGCCACCAGAAGTCGGAGGGACACCGGGGAGCTGTTTTTT.

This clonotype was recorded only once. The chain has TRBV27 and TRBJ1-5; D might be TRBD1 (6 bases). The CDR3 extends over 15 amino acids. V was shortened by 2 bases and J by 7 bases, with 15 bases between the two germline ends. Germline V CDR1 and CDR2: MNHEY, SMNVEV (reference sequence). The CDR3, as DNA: TGTGCCAGCAGTTTACTTTCAGGGGCAGGACAGCCCCAGCATTTT. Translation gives CASSLLSGAGQPQHF.

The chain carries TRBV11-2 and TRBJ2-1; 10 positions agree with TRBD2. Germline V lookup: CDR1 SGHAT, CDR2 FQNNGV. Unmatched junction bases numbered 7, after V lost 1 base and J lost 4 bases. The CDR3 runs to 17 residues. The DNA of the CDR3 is TGTGCCAGCAGCTTAGCCCCGGGACTAGCGACTTACAATGAGCAGTTCTTC. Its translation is CASSLAPGLATYNEQFF.

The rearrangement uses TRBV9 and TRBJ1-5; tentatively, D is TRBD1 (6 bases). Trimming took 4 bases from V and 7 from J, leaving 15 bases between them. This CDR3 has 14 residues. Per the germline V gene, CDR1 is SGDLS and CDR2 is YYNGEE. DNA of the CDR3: TGTGCCAGCAGCCCGAGGTCGGGGGGCCAGCCCCAGCATTTT. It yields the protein CASSPRSGGQPQHF. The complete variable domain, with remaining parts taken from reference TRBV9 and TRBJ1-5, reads DSGVTQTPKHLITATGQRVTLRCSPRSGDLSVYWYQQSLDQGLQFLIQYYNGEERAKGNILERFSAQQFPDLHSELNLSSLELGDSALYFCASSPRSGGQPQHFGDGTRLSIL.

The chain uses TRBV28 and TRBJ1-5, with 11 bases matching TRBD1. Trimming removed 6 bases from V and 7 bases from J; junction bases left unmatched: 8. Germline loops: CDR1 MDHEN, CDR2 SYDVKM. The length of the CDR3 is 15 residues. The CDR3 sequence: CASSFRDRGRQPQHF. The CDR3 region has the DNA TGTGCCAGCAGCTTTCGGGACAGGGGGAGACAGCCCCAGCATTTT.

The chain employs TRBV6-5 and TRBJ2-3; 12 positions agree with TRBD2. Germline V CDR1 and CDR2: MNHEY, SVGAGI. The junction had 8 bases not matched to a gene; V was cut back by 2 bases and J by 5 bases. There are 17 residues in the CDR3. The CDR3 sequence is CASSYDLAGGPEDTQYF. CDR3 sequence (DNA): TGTGCCAGCAGTTACGACCTAGCGGGAGGGCCAGAAGATACGCAGTATTTT.